Detailed here is one T cell receptor (beta chain). The record originates from a study of blood T cell repertoires in COVID-19. About the research overall: Some COVID-19 samples were acute and others convalescent; all came from the United States, Italy and Spain. T cells, B-cell-depleted T cells, or PBMCs provided the cDNA or gDNA that served as material.

Per the study methods: Estimates of nucleated cell counts were drawn from the amplification of reference gene primers. Generated by immunoSEQ multiplex PCR, the TCRdb table keeps only in-frame clones and is missing some. V and J calls and clone size are those listed in that table; D and trimming were worked out from the DNA. The table lists more than 80,000 clones, around nine tenths of them singletons. This CDR3 is 15 amino acids long. Germline CDR1 reads LGHNA; CDR2 reads YSLEER. V lost 0 bases and J 0 bases, leaving 9 bases between the germline ends. Sequencing was performed on peripheral blood. The chain carries TRBV4-3 and TRBJ2-7; D is unclear. The sequence was collected from a man at least 80 years old with acute or convalescent COVID-19. This chain's CDR3 is CASSQDFRVSYEQYF. CDR3 nucleotide sequence: TGCGCCAGCAGCCAAGATTTCCGGGTCTCCTACGAGCAGTACTTC.